The 10 T cell receptor beta chains in this list originate from one sample, sequenced in a study of blood T cell repertoires in COVID-19 (dated by TCRdb to the early 2020s). Receptor amplification or capture employed the immunoSEQ multiplex PCR assay. The source is immuneACCESS, and TCRdb retained only in-frame sequences with V and J called. Part of the clones is not carried over; for the studies checked, unresolved V genes explain less than half of this, and the remainder is unexplained. The sample yields roughly 500,000 clones; less than 90% were counted once. In total, the top ten clones hold around 7.9% of the sample. Sequenced: PBMCs or T cells enriched from blood (not recorded which). All receptors derive from a woman between 55 and 75 years old who had recovered from COVID-19.

CDR3 nucleotides: TGTGCCAGCAGTGCAACGGGGGACGATCAGCCCCAGCATTTT. It codes for CASSATGDDQPQHF. The chain couples TRBV6-2 or TRBV6-3 to TRBJ1-5; tentatively, D is TRBD1 (5 bases). The CDR3 spans 14 residues. Per the germline V gene, CDR1 is MNHEY and CDR2 is SVGEGT. V dropped 5 bases and J dropped 5 bases, with 13 bases sitting between them.

DNA of the CDR3: TGTGCCAGCAGTTGGGGGACTAGCCGACACAATGAGCAGTTCTTC. This sequence encodes CASSWGTSRHNEQFF. The chain has TRBV28 and TRBJ2-1, with 9 bases matching TRBD2. Trimming at V came to 4 bases and at J to 5 bases, leaving 6 bases not matched to a gene. Germline values: CDR1 MDHEN, CDR2 SYDVKM. This CDR3 is built from 15 residues.

The gene calls are TRBV4-2 and TRBJ1-6; a possible D gene is TRBD1 (6 bases). V was shortened by 1 base and J by 5 bases, with 9 bases between the two germline ends. The CDR3 is made up of 15 amino acids. Germline lookup yields CDR1 LGHNA and CDR2 YNFKEQ. CDR3: CASSQGGTNNSPLHF. The CDR3 DNA sequence: TGTGCCAGCAGCCAAGGGGGGACAAATAATTCACCCCTCCACTTT.

The CDR3 nucleotides read TGCGCCAGCAGCCCCCTCAGCGGGGGGGCCGATGAGCAGTTCTTC. Protein sequence: CASSPLSGGADEQFF. The chain links TRBV5-1 to TRBJ2-1; 10 nucleotides agree with TRBD2. The CDR3 extends over 15 amino acids. J lost 8 bases, V lost 4 bases, and 9 bases had no gene match. Germline assignment: CDR1 SGHRS and CDR2 YFSETQ.

This clone has more than one count but fewer than ten. The rearrangement links TRBV2 to TRBJ1-4; D is perhaps TRBD1 (5 bases). This CDR3 has 14 amino acids. Germline lookup yields CDR1 SNHLY and CDR2 FYNNEI. V was trimmed by 4 bases and J by 7 bases, leaving 13 bases between them. CDR3 in amino acids: CASSALGGREKLFF. CDR3 sequence (DNA): TGTGCCAGCAGTGCTTTGGGGGGTCGTGAAAAACTGTTTTTT.

The chain employs TRBV9 and TRBJ1-6; no reliable D call. The CDR3 spans 14 residues. CDR1 is SGDLS, CDR2 YYNGEE, per germline. V shed 0 bases and J shed 9 bases, with 10 bases lying between them. The CDR3 loop reads CASSVGGSLSPLHF. CDR3 in DNA: TGTGCCAGCAGCGTAGGAGGGTCGCTTTCACCCCTCCACTTT.

The count of this clone is one. The genes are TRBV5-1 and TRBJ2-1; 10 bases agree with TRBD1. V dropped 3 bases and J dropped 5; count of bases not matched to a gene: 2. This CDR3 region has 14 residues. Germline CDR1 and CDR2: SGHRS and YFSETQ. The CDR3 DNA reads TGCGCCAGCAGCTGGACAGGGGGGCACAATGAGCAGTTCTTC. Protein: CASSWTGGHNEQFF.

This clone was observed a single time. The same CDR3 is also encoded by other DNA sequences in this sample. The chain links TRBV27 to TRBJ1-6; a possible D gene is TRBD1 (5 bases). The germline V gene has CDR1 MNHEY and CDR2 SMNVEV (reference sequence). CDR3 length: 15 amino acids. V was cut by 0 bases and J by 9 bases, with 12 bases left in between. CDR3 in DNA: TGTGCCAGCAGTTTATCGGGGCAGGGAAGTTCACCCCTCCACTTT. This encodes CASSLSGQGSSPLHF.

This clone has a single count. This rearrangement joins TRBV10-2 to TRBJ2-3; TRBD2 matches 10 bases. Germline CDR1 is WSHSY and CDR2 is SAAADI. This CDR3 is 16 amino acids long. J lost 5 bases, V lost 3 bases, and 8 bases had no gene match. CDR3 DNA: TGCGCCAGCAGTGACCTCAGGACTAGCGGCAGAGATACGCAGTATTTT. Amino acid sequence: CASSDLRTSGRDTQYF.

V is TRBV9 and J is TRBJ2-5; D perhaps matches TRBD1 (7 bases). Trimming cost V 0 bases and J 1 base, with 16 bases left between them. Germline assignment: CDR1 SGDLS and CDR2 YYNGEE. The CDR3 has 17 residues. CDR3 nucleotides: TGTGCCAGCAGCGTAGGGGGCGGGGCAGGGGGCCAAGAGACCCAGTACTTC. Protein sequence: CASSVGGGAGGQETQYF. The full variable domain, rest sourced from reference TRBV9 and TRBJ2-5, is DSGVTQTPKHLITATGQRVTLRCSPRSGDLSVYWYQQSLDQGLQFLIQYYNGEERAKGNILERFSAQQFPDLHSELNLSSLELGDSALYFCASSVGGGAGGQETQYFGPGTRLLVL.